Listed below are T cell receptor beta chains from one sample, sequenced in a study of radiotherapy plus CTLA-4 blockade in lung cancer. Sequencing was performed with immunoSEQ multiplex PCR; in TCRdb, only in-frame clones are kept and a portion is missing. The sample contains approximately 85,000 clones, approximately 83% of which appear only once. Source: peripheral blood, taken from a patient treated with radiotherapy plus ipilimumab. The receptors originated from a human donor with non-small cell lung cancer who had a partial response to radiotherapy plus ipilimumab. Both conserved end residues are part of each CDR3.

V,J,CDR3
TRBV25-1,TRBJ1-2,CASSETGTGGGYGYTF
TRBV19,TRBJ1-5,CASSIEPMDRIGNSNQPQHF
TRBV5-1,TRBJ2-3,CASSLGTSGMTDTQYF
TRBV7-2,TRBJ1-1,CASSPTWSPNTEAFF
TRBV9,TRBJ2-7,CASSPGNSGTLEQYF
TRBV6-5,TRBJ1-3,CASRADSGAGNTIYF
TRBV6-1,TRBJ1-1,CAIKSGETEVFF
TRBV28,TRBJ2-7,CASFSWSSDSYEQYF
TRBV7-3,TRBJ2-4,CASSFLAGGPKNIQYF
TRBV7-2,TRBJ1-4,CASSPTGGLNKLFF
TRBV7-6,TRBJ1-5,CASSQDRADINQPQHF
TRBV4-3,TRBJ1-5,CASSQDEGSGMQPQHF
TRBV7-3,TRBJ2-1,CASSHGLAGSGNEQFF
TRBV6-6,TRBJ1-2,CASRRTGDWTYGYTF
TRBV7-8,TRBJ1-1,CASSKKQGYTEAFF
TRBV6-6,TRBJ1-2,CASSRSTVNYGYTF
TRBV7-2,TRBJ2-7,CASSLERQGAYEQYF
TRBV19,TRBJ2-1,CASSTLRARMDEQFF
TRBV11-2,TRBJ2-1,CASSSLRTSGSKQFF
TRBV5-6,TRBJ2-7,CASSLSPEPGNEQYF